These 8 T cell receptor beta chains came from one sample sequenced in a study of cytomegalovirus exposure and HLA in healthy donors. PCR was performed using 60 Vbeta and 13 Jbeta primers. The assay was immunoSEQ multiplex PCR, and TCRdb's table has in-frame clones only and misses some. The repertoire holds 37,000 or so clones, with about four fifths as singletons. Sequenced sample: PBMCs. The receptor set was obtained from a woman aged 40 to 55 in good health and CMV-seronegative.

This chain links TRBV5-6 with TRBJ2-7; tentative D call: TRBD1 (6 bases). With 2 bases removed from V and 4 bases from J, the gap between germline ends came to 13 bases. The germline CDR1 and CDR2 sequences are SGHDT and YYEEEE. This CDR3 spans 14 amino acids. The CDR3 DNA follows: TGTGCCAGCAGCTTACAGGGTCCTTTGTACGAGCAGTACTTC. Protein: CASSLQGPLYEQYF. Full variable domain (missing parts from reference TRBV5-6 and TRBJ2-7): DAGVTQSPTHLIKTRGQQVTLRCSPKSGHDTVSWYQQALGQGPQFIFQYYEEEERQRGNFPDRFSGHQFPNYSSELNVNALLLGDSALYLCASSLQGPLYEQYFGPGTRLTVT.

This clone was counted only a few times. This rearrangement joins TRBV6-1 to TRBJ2-5; TRBD1 matches 9 bases. After removal of 5 bases from V and 5 bases from J, the junction contained 3 bases not matched to a gene. The length of the CDR3 is 13 residues. The germline V gene encodes CDR1 MNHNS and CDR2 SASEGT. In DNA, the CDR3 is TGTGCCAGCAGTCGGGACAGGGATGAGACCCAGTACTTC. Encoded protein: CASSRDRDETQYF.

The rearrangement links TRBV7-2 to TRBJ2-5; D may be TRBD1 (6 bases). The germline V and J ends were trimmed by 3 bases and 3 bases, with 8 bases remaining between them. Looked up from germline, CDR1 is SGHTA and CDR2 is FQGNSA. The CDR3 has 13 residues. The CDR3 bases are TGTGCCAGCAGCTTTAACAGGGAAGAGACCCAGTACTTC. It encodes CASSFNREETQYF.

V and J are TRBV2 and TRBJ1-2; maybe TRBD1 (6 bases). The V and J ends lost 5 bases and 5 bases respectively, with 15 bases between them. The CDR3 sequence is 14 residues long. Germline values: CDR1 SNHLY, CDR2 FYNNEI. The DNA for the CDR3 is TGTGCCAGCAGTATTCTACAGGGAGGGTATGGCTACACCTTC. It specifies CASSILQGGYGYTF.

V is TRBV6-5 and J is TRBJ1-1, with D possibly being TRBD1 (6 bases). Trimming took off 2 bases at V and 0 bases at J, with 10 bases between the two ends. Germline V gene lookup returns CDR1 MNHEY and CDR2 SVGAGI. The CDR3 loop spans 15 amino acids. The CDR3 reads CASSYQGHVNTEAFF. DNA for the CDR3: TGTGCCAGCAGTTACCAGGGACACGTGAACACTGAAGCTTTCTTT.

This chain uses TRBV5-1 with TRBJ1-1, with D perhaps TRBD1 (5 bases). The germline gives CDR1 SGHRS, CDR2 YFSETQ. This CDR3 has 18 amino acids. V lost 2 bases, J lost 0 bases, and 20 bases lay in between. CDR3 in DNA: TGCGCCAGCAGCTTCAGCGGTCGAGTGGGGGGGATGAACACTGAAGCTTTCTTT. Its protein is CASSFSGRVGGMNTEAFF. Together with reference TRBV5-1 and TRBJ1-1, the CDR3 gives the full variable domain: KAGVTQTPRYLIKTRGQQVTLSCSPISGHRSVSWYQQTPGQGLQFLFEYFSETQRNKGNFPGRFSGRQFSNSRSEMNVSTLELGDSALYLCASSFSGRVGGMNTEAFFGQGTRLTVV.

The chain recombines TRBV6-6 with TRBJ1-1; TRBD1 might be the D (5 bases). Trimming pared 2 bases from V and 6 bases from J, leaving 10 bases between. The CDR3 loop spans 13 amino acids. Germline V lookup: CDR1 MNHNY, CDR2 SVGAGI (reference sequence). CDR3 residues: CASSYREGAEAFF. Written as DNA, the CDR3 is TGTGCCAGCAGTTACAGGGAAGGGGCTGAAGCTTTCTTT.

This clone was picked up one time. V usage is TRBV7-8 and J usage is TRBJ1-3; D gene unclear. V lost 0 bases and J 0 bases, leaving 6 bases between the germline ends. The CDR3 consists of 15 residues. Looked up from germline, CDR1 is SGHVS and CDR2 is FQNEAQ. CDR3 coding DNA: TGTGCCAGCAGCTTAGCTATGAGCTCTGGAAACACCATATATTTT. This codes for CASSLAMSSGNTIYF.